The rows below give T cell receptor beta chains drawn from one sample of a study of T cells in Graves' hyperthyroidism and ophthalmopathy. TCRdb independently ran MiXCR on the multiplex PCR reads; one entry per CDR3 protein. The repertoire consists of around 300,000 distinct CDR3 sequences, with around 20% occurring once and the leading ten covering around 64%. The sequenced sample consisted of blood. The receptor source for this set is a man younger than 40 with Graves' ophthalmopathy. Each CDR3 is given with its conserved first and last residue. D genes are given only for firm matches. The listing skips clone size in some rows; elsewhere it reads once, few, many or a size class.

D gene	clone size	J gene	V gene	CDR3 protein	CDR3 DNA
-	-	TRBJ2-7	TRBV19	CASSIRLRRSYEQYF	TGTGCCAGTAGTATCCGTTTGCGTCGCTCCTACGAGCAGTACTTC
-	-	TRBJ1-2	TRBV28	CASSSGPYYGYTF	TGTGCCAGCAGTTCGGGGCCTTACTATGGCTACACCTTC
TRBD1	-	TRBJ2-1	TRBV20-1	CSASSGQGSLEQFF	TGCAGTGCTAGTTCCGGACAGGGTTCCCTCGAGCAGTTCTTC
-	few	TRBJ1-3	TRBV3-1	CASSHRVTGNTIYF	TGTGCCAGCAGCCACAGGGTCACTGGAAACACCATATATTTT
TRBD2	-	TRBJ2-6	TRBV2	CASIKRELAGANVLTF	TGTGCCAGCATTAAGCGGGAGTTGGCTGGGGCCAACGTCCTGACTTTC
TRBD2	few	TRBJ2-1	TRBV6-1	CASSVAGRSYNEQFF	TGTGCCAGCAGTGTAGCGGGTCGCTCCTACAATGAGCAGTTCTTC
TRBD1	many	TRBJ1-2	TRBV28	CASTTGGAAYGYTF	TGTGCCAGCACGACAGGGGGCGCGGCCTATGGCTACACCTTC
TRBD2	-	TRBJ2-7	TRBV30	CAWRGLAGRTISYEQYF	TGTGCCTGGAGAGGACTAGCGGGACGAACTATTTCCTACGAGCAGTACTTC
-	-	TRBJ1-5	TRBV6-1	CASTTAQGFSNQPQHF	TGTGCCAGCACCACGGCCCAGGGTTTCAGCAATCAGCCCCAGCATTTT
-	-	TRBJ2-6	TRBV7-9	CASPQGNTGANVLTF	TGTGCCAGCCCCCAGGGGAATACTGGGGCCAACGTCCTGACTTTC
-	few	TRBJ1-5	TRBV2	CASSNFQIQLQQPQHF	TGTGCCAGCAGTAATTTTCAGATTCAATTACAGCAGCCCCAGCATTTT
-	few	TRBJ2-1	TRBV12-5	CASGLGQEYNEQFF	TGTGCTAGTGGTTTAGGGCAGGAGTACAATGAGCAGTTCTTC
TRBD1	few	TRBJ2-3	TRBV6-1	CASSESGTGGTQYF	TGTGCCAGCAGTGAATCCGGGACAGGGGGCACGCAGTATTTT
-	many	TRBJ1-2	TRBV11-2	CASSLRLSANYGYTF	TGTGCCAGCAGCTTAAGGTTGTCGGCAAACTATGGCTACACCTTC
-	-	TRBJ2-1	TRBV7-9	CASNSPDGDEQFF	TGTGCCAGCAACTCCCCCGACGGGGATGAGCAGTTCTTC